This TCR beta chain was documented in a study of CD8 T cells in Susac syndrome. Random-hexamer reverse transcription was applied to about 0.5 to 1 ug RNA. MiXCR, run by TCRdb on the immunoSEQ multiplex PCR reads, gives a single entry per CDR3 protein. Among around 160,000 distinct CDR3 sequences, about 94% were seen once, and the ten largest hold more than 0.12%. This CDR3 contains 16 residues. J gave up 5 bases and V 4 bases, and 10 bases lay outside the gene matches. The germline V gene has CDR1 SGHDN and CDR2 FVKESK. This clonotype was sampled from a human donor in good health. The sample comprised CD4+ T cells from PBMCs. The gene calls are TRBV14 and TRBJ2-1; TRBD2 matches at 8 bases. CDR3 residues: CASSRPGAGGNNEQFF. The CDR3 region has the DNA TGTGCCAGCAGCCGACCCGGGGCGGGGGGCAACAATGAGCAGTTCTTC.